The following is a T cell receptor (beta chain) sequence with its context. The data originate from a study of blood T cells in healthy people across ages. Looked up from germline, CDR1 is MNHEY and CDR2 is SMNVEV (reference sequence). The CDR3 sequence is 15 residues long. The ends were cut back, 5 bases at V and 5 bases at J, with 16 bases in the middle. Using a J-beta primer mix together with a sample-barcoded 5' primer, a second PCR was run for 7 to 11 cycles. TCRdb fed the 5' RACE reads into MiXCR, producing one record per CDR3 protein. The table includes about 680,000 distinct CDR3 sequences, around 49% detected once.

The sample was blood. This clonotype was obtained from a woman aged 60-70 years in good health. The genes are TRBV27 and TRBJ2-1; the D gene could be TRBD1 or TRBD2 (6 bases each). The CDR3 coding sequence is TGTGCCAGCAGTCCACCGGGGGCTACGAACAATGAGCAGTTCTTC. Translation: CASSPPGATNNEQFF.